Listed here are 24 T cell receptor beta chains from one sample, sequenced in a study of blood T cells in healthy people across ages. Primed by a sample-barcoded 5' primer and a J-beta primer mix, a second PCR proceeded for 7 to 11 cycles. TCRdb independently ran MiXCR on the 5' RACE reads; one entry per CDR3 protein. The table shows 1.5 million to 2 million distinct CDR3 sequences, with less than 50% occurring only once. Sequenced sample: blood. These TCRs come from a woman in her forties in good health.

This clonotype was observed a few times. V is TRBV29-1 and J is TRBJ1-2; 10 bases match TRBD1. Germline lookup yields CDR1 SQVTM and CDR2 ANQGSEA. Unmatched junction bases numbered 10, after V lost 7 bases and J lost 5 bases. The CDR3 is 14 amino acids. The CDR3 DNA is TGCAGCGCCGGCCGGACAGGGGGGAAATATGGCTACACCTTC. Its translation: CSAGRTGGKYGYTF.

This clonotype was observed a handful of times. A read error is possible here, since a much larger clone lies one base away. V gene TRBV4-3 combines with J gene TRBJ2-1; 13 positions match TRBD2. The J call may be in error: the DNA end matches TRBJ2-7 better. The germline gives CDR1 LGHNA, CDR2 YSLEER. The CDR3 length is 17 residues. CDR3 amino acids: CASSRTSGGLSYNEQYF. CDR3 in DNA: TGCGCCAGCAGCCGGACTAGCGGGGGTCTGTCCTACAATGAGCAGTACTTC.

The chain carries TRBV28 and TRBJ1-2; 8 nucleotides align to TRBD1. The CDR3 is 15 amino acids. Germline lookup yields CDR1 MDHEN and CDR2 SYDVKM. V shed 6 bases, J shed 3 bases, and the junction held 9 bases outside the gene matches. The CDR3 loop is CASSGRGRYDYGYTF. CDR3 nucleotides: TGTGCCAGCAGCGGCAGGGGGCGCTATGACTATGGCTACACCTTC.

V gene TRBV6-2 or TRBV6-3 combines with J gene TRBJ2-7; 10 bases fit TRBD1. Trimming took 0 bases from V and 3 from J; bases not matched to a gene: 5. Germline V lookup: CDR1 MNHEY, CDR2 SVGEGT. This CDR3 contains 16 residues. The CDR3 nucleotides are TGTGCCAGCAGTTACTCCCGGGACAGGGGTCTCTACGAGCAGTACTTC. Protein sequence: CASSYSRDRGLYEQYF.

This sequence joins TRBV3-1 and TRBJ1-6, with 10 bases aligning to TRBD1. Losses at the gene ends were 4 bases for V and 9 bases for J; bases not matched to a gene: 3. This CDR3 is 14 amino acids long. Germline V gene sequence: CDR1 LGHDT, CDR2 YNNKEL (reference sequence). The CDR3 DNA is TGTGCCAGCAGCCGACGGACAGGGGGTTCACCCCTCCACTTT. Amino acids: CASSRRTGGSPLHF.

The chain couples TRBV5-1 to TRBJ1-2, with a weak D call TRBD1 (5 bases). The V gene lost 4 bases and the J gene lost 0 bases, with 13 bases spanning the gap. The CDR3 contains 15 residues. The V gene's germline CDR1 is SGHRS and CDR2 YFSETQ. CDR3 in amino acids: CASSTDTVANYGYTF. DNA of the CDR3: TGCGCCAGCAGCACGGACACGGTAGCTAACTATGGCTACACCTTC.

The chain has TRBV25-1 and TRBJ2-6; D is ambiguous. The CDR3 covers 13 residues. Trimming shortened V by 8 bases and J by 0 bases, and 5 bases separated the two germline ends. Germline CDR1 MGHDK, CDR2 SYGVNS. The CDR3 DNA reads TGTGCCAGCGTATTCTCTGGGGCCAACGTCCTGACTTTC. Protein: CASVFSGANVLTF.

The chain links TRBV6-1 to TRBJ2-1, with D tentatively TRBD2 (6 bases). With 4 bases removed from V and 1 base from J, the gap between germline ends came to 17 bases. There are 17 residues in the CDR3. Germline V gene data show CDR1 as MNHNS and CDR2 as SASEGT. This chain's CDR3 is CASSARGVGGSYNEQFF. The CDR3 DNA is TGTGCCAGCAGTGCCCGAGGGGTGGGGGGTTCCTACAATGAGCAGTTCTTC.

This chain connects TRBV4-1 to TRBJ1-4; D is possibly TRBD1 (6 bases). CDR1 and CDR2 from the germline V gene are MGHRA and YSYEKL. There are 16 residues in the CDR3. With 3 bases removed from V and 8 bases from J, the gap between germline ends came to 19 bases. The CDR3 here is CASSHPRGGGHEKLFF. CDR3 in DNA: TGCGCCAGCAGCCACCCTCGGGGCGGGGGGCACGAAAAACTGTTTTTT.

Worth noting for this clonotype: One end of the junction is discordant with germline, which a read error may explain. The chain is built from TRBV6-2 or TRBV6-3 and TRBJ2-5; D call uncertain. TRBJ2-7 explains the end of the DNA better; the J call may be wrong. Per germline, CDR1 MNHEY and CDR2 SVGEGT. The CDR3 consists of 12 residues. DNA for the CDR3: TGTGCCAGCAGGTACTCGATAGACGAGCAGTACTTC. Translating gives CASRYSIDEQYF.

This clonotype has a single count. This chain links TRBV6-2 or TRBV6-3 with TRBJ1-1; no clear D. The germline V and J ends were trimmed by 5 bases and 3 bases, with 10 bases remaining between them. Germline loops: CDR1 MNHEY, CDR2 SVGEGT. This CDR3 is 13 amino acids long. This CDR3 is CASSARSYTEAFF. The CDR3, as DNA: TGTGCCAGCAGTGCCCGTTCTTACACTGAAGCTTTCTTT.

The chain joins TRBV5-6 to TRBJ2-7; D might be TRBD1 or TRBD2, each matching 6 bases. The germline gives CDR1 SGHDT, CDR2 YYEEEE. This CDR3 has 13 amino acids. The V end was cut by 4 bases, the J end by 4 bases, with 12 bases between. Written as DNA, the CDR3 is TGTGCCAGCAGCGAAAGGGGGGAGTACGAGCAGTACTTC. This gives the protein CASSERGEYEQYF.

This clonotype was counted between two and nine times. The V and J genes are TRBV24-1 and TRBJ2-5, with TRBD2 matching over 8 bases. CDR3 length: 16 residues. Unmatched junction bases numbered 8, after V lost 5 bases and J lost 1 base. CDR1 is KGHDR, CDR2 SFDVKD, per germline. The CDR3 nucleotides are TGTGCCACCAGTGCGCCCATAGCGGGATCCCAAGAGACCCAGTACTTC. Translating gives CATSAPIAGSQETQYF.

The table lists this clonotype with a few counts. The chain couples TRBV5-1 to TRBJ2-5, with a tentative D call TRBD2 (6 bases). Germline lookup yields CDR1 SGHRS and CDR2 YFSETQ. This CDR3 spans 16 amino acids. Between the trimmed V and J ends, which lost 0 bases and 11 bases, there was a span of 23 bases. CDR3: CASSLALGLDDNEQYF. DNA of the CDR3: TGCGCCAGCAGCTTGGCCTTGGGACTGGACGACAATGAGCAGTACTTC. Full variable domain (outside the CDR3, taken from reference TRBV5-1 and TRBJ2-5): KAGVTQTPRYLIKTRGQQVTLSCSPISGHRSVSWYQQTPGQGLQFLFEYFSETQRNKGNFPGRFSGRQFSNSRSEMNVSTLELGDSALYLCASSLALGLDDNEQYFGPGTRLLVL.

CDR3 DNA: TGTGCCAGCGGAACCCGACTAGCGGCGCAAGAGACCCAGTACTTC. This gives the protein CASGTRLAAQETQYF. This chain links TRBV7-2 with TRBJ2-5; 9 bases are a match to TRBD2. Germline loops: CDR1 SGHTA, CDR2 FQGNSA. There are 15 residues in the CDR3. Trimming removed 8 bases from V and 2 bases from J; junction bases left unmatched: 9.

The chain recombines TRBV14 with TRBJ2-5; TRBD1 aligns across 9 bases. The germline V gene has CDR1 SGHDN and CDR2 FVKESK. The CDR3 extends over 15 amino acids. After removal of 0 bases from V and 4 bases from J, the junction contained 3 bases not matched to a gene. The CDR3 here is CASSQDWTGAETQYF. DNA for the CDR3: TGTGCCAGCAGCCAAGATTGGACAGGGGCAGAGACCCAGTACTTC. Full variable domain (outside the CDR3, taken from reference TRBV14 and TRBJ2-5): EAGVTQFPSHSVIEKGQTVTLRCDPISGHDNLYWYRRVMGKEIKFLLHFVKESKQDESGMPNNRFLAERTGGTYSTLKVQPAELEDSGVYFCASSQDWTGAETQYFGPGTRLLVL.

The chain recombines TRBV6-5 with TRBJ2-1, with D tentatively TRBD1 (5 bases). Germline lookup yields CDR1 MNHEY and CDR2 SVGAGI. The CDR3 has 16 residues. Trimming took off 0 bases at V and 6 bases at J, with 15 bases between the two ends. DNA for the CDR3: TGTGCCAGCAGTTACTCTGAGACTGACAGCTTCAATGAGCAGTTCTTC. It codes for CASSYSETDSFNEQFF.

This clonotype was counted a few times. The rearrangement links TRBV4-2 to TRBJ1-2; D is undetermined. The CDR3 is 11 residues long. The V end lost 4 bases, the J end lost 10 bases, and 10 bases lay between the germline ends. CDR1 and CDR2 (germline): LGHNA, YNFKEQ. DNA of the CDR3: TGTGCCAGCAGCCGGAGCCCGTTCTACACCTTC. This translates into CASSRSPFYTF.

This chain's CDR3 is CASSLILSDEQFF. The CDR3 DNA follows: TGCGCCAGCAGCTTGATACTTAGCGATGAGCAGTTCTTC. The chain recombines TRBV5-1 with TRBJ2-1; a possible D gene is TRBD2 (5 bases). Trimming took 1 base from V and 8 from J, leaving 10 bases between them. Germline V lookup: CDR1 SGHRS, CDR2 YFSETQ. The CDR3 contains 13 residues.

The chain employs TRBV20-1 and TRBJ2-7; D is unclear. The CDR3 is 16 residues long. The germline V gene encodes CDR1 DFQATT and CDR2 SNEGSKA (reference sequence). The V end lost 0 bases, the J end lost 0 bases, and 15 bases lay between the germline ends. The CDR3 coding sequence is TGCAGTGCTAGAGATAAATGGATTTGGAGCTCCTACGAGCAGTACTTC. Translation gives CSARDKWIWSSYEQYF.

This clonotype was observed a handful of times. The chain is built from TRBV27 and TRBJ2-5; TRBD1 aligns across 10 bases. Germline trimming cut 5 bases from V and 5 bases from J; bases unmatched to any gene: 8. The germline gives CDR1 MNHEY, CDR2 SMNVEV (reference sequence). The CDR3 is 15 residues long. CDR3 residues: CASSARRGQGETQYF. CDR3 coding DNA: TGTGCCAGCAGTGCTAGGCGGGGACAGGGGGAGACCCAGTACTTC.

This clonotype has just a few counts. This chain joins TRBV12-3 or TRBV12-4 and TRBJ2-3, with TRBD2 matching 11 bases. The junction had 13 bases not matched to a gene; V was cut back by 6 bases and J by 2 bases. The CDR3 covers 18 residues. CDR3 region: CASSSTSGGAPLTDTQYF. In nucleotides, the CDR3 is TGTGCCAGCAGCTCCACTAGCGGGGGTGCCCCTCTCACAGATACGCAGTATTTT.

In DNA form, the CDR3 reads TGTGCCAGCAGCTTAGGGGATGGGAGGGGGCAAAACATTCAGTACTTC. This translates into CASSLGDGRGQNIQYF. The chain recombines TRBV7-2 with TRBJ2-4; D may match TRBD1 or TRBD2 (7 bases each). Germline-derived CDR1 and CDR2 are SGHTA and FQGNSA. This CDR3 has 16 residues. Trimming cost V 1 base and J 5 bases, with 15 bases left between them.

The chain has TRBV15 and TRBJ2-7, with D tentatively TRBD2 (7 bases). Germline loops: CDR1 LNHNV, CDR2 YYDKDF (reference sequence). The length of the CDR3 is 16 residues. Trimming shortened V by 5 bases and J by 3 bases, and 20 bases separated the two germline ends. In DNA, the CDR3 is TGTGCCACCAGCTTAAGTCGGGGGGCAGGGGTCTACGAGCAGTACTTC. Amino acids: CATSLSRGAGVYEQYF.